This TCR beta chain was observed in a study of blood T cell repertoires in COVID-19. Grouping used clinical history reported by participants in a survey and questionnaire. Using immunoSEQ multiplex PCR, the repertoire was profiled, and TCRdb retains in-frame clones only, with some absent. The table includes 200,000 to 250,000 clones, roughly four fifths detected once. The V gene lost 6 bases and the J gene lost 5 bases, with 16 bases spanning the gap. The CDR3 has 14 amino acids. CDR1 is MGHDK, CDR2 SYGVNS, per germline. Sequenced: PBMCs or T cells enriched from blood (not recorded which). This TCR was recovered from a woman aged 50 to 60 who had been exposed to COVID-19. The chain has TRBV25-1 and TRBJ2-5, with no clear D. CDR3 in amino acids: CASRLLGGAETQYF. CDR3 coding DNA: TGTGCCAGCAGACTACTCGGTGGTGCGGAGACCCAGTACTTC. The full variable domain, with the rest looked up from reference TRBV25-1 and TRBJ2-5, is EADIYQTPRYLVIGTGKKITLECSQTMGHDKMYWYQQDPGMELHLIHYSYGVNSTEKGDLSSESTVSRIRTEHFPLTLESARPSHTSQYLCASRLLGGAETQYFGPGTRLLVL.